The 14 T cell receptor beta chains below were found in one sample sequenced in a study of cytomegalovirus exposure and HLA in healthy donors. PCR involved 60 Vbeta and 13 Jbeta primers. Clones were sequenced by immunoSEQ multiplex PCR, and TCRdb holds only the in-frame ones, with some missing. This repertoire shows 65,000 to 95,000 clones, roughly 70% found once; its top ten account for under 15%. Sample: PBMCs. The source of these receptors is a man between 65 and 80 years old in good health and CMV-seronegative.

V usage is TRBV10-2 and J usage is TRBJ2-1; 10 bases are a match to TRBD2. The V segment lost 6 bases and the J segment 5 bases; nucleotides outside the gene matches: 1. The CDR3 covers 13 residues. Germline CDR1 WSHSY, CDR2 SAAADI. The CDR3 DNA sequence: TGCGCCAGCAGACTAGCGGGAAACAATGAGCAGTTCTTC. Encoded protein: CASRLAGNNEQFF.

This chain uses TRBV7-6 with TRBJ2-3; 11 bases align to TRBD2. The J segment lost 1 base and the V segment lost 4 bases, leaving 1 base of the junction unmatched. Germline CDR1 SGHVS, CDR2 FNYEAQ. This CDR3 has 15 residues. The CDR3 sequence is CASSSGLAGTDTQYF. The CDR3 bases are TGTGCCAGCAGCTCGGGACTAGCGGGCACAGATACGCAGTATTTT.

The V and J genes are TRBV30 and TRBJ2-7; D call uncertain. Germline loops: CDR1 GTSNPN, CDR2 SVGIG (reference sequence). The CDR3 loop spans 13 amino acids. The ends were cut back, 1 base at V and 1 base at J, with 8 bases in the middle. The CDR3 nucleotides read TGTGCCTGGAGTGGAGACTTATCCTACGAGCAGTACTTC. It translates to CAWSGDLSYEQYF.

This clone has just a few counts. The chain recombines TRBV5-1 with TRBJ2-7, with 7 positions matching TRBD2. V lost 0 bases and J lost 0; bases outside the gene matches: 3. The germline V gene has CDR1 SGHRS and CDR2 YFSETQ. The CDR3 runs 15 residues. CDR3 amino acids: CASSLDGGSSYEQYF. CDR3 in DNA: TGCGCCAGCAGCTTGGATGGCGGGAGCTCCTACGAGCAGTACTTC.

This clone was observed a handful of times. V usage is TRBV4-3 and J usage is TRBJ1-5; TRBD1 matches 9 bases. The ends lost 0 bases at V and 1 base at J; junction bases unmatched: 13. The CDR3 extends over 20 amino acids. From germline, CDR1 is LGHNA and CDR2 YSLEER. The CDR3 is CASSQDRDRDDWDSNQPQHF. The CDR3 nucleotides are TGCGCCAGCAGCCAAGATCGGGACAGGGACGATTGGGACAGCAATCAGCCCCAGCATTTT.

This chain connects TRBV2 to TRBJ1-5, with a weak D call TRBD1 (6 bases). In germline, CDR1 is SNHLY, CDR2 FYNNEI. V was cut by 0 bases and J by 0 bases, with 15 bases left in between. The CDR3 length is 18 residues. The CDR3 sequence: CASSEALQGWSSNQPQHF. The CDR3 bases are TGTGCCAGCAGTGAAGCGCTTCAGGGGTGGAGTAGCAATCAGCCCCAGCATTTT.

V is TRBV19 and J is TRBJ1-2; possible D gene TRBD1, 6 bases. CDR1 is LNHDA and CDR2 is SQIVND in the germline V gene (reference sequence). The ends were cut back, 2 bases at V and 4 bases at J, with 17 bases in the middle. The CDR3 has 16 amino acids. CDR3 DNA: TGTGCCAGTAGTATAACCCCAGGGACACCACTCTATGGCTACACCTTC. This encodes CASSITPGTPLYGYTF.

V gene TRBV25-1 combines with J gene TRBJ2-5, with 7 positions matching TRBD1. Germline loops: CDR1 MGHDK, CDR2 SYGVNS. The V and J ends lost 4 bases and 3 bases, in that order; junction bases with no gene match: 11. CDR3 length equals 16 residues. CDR3 loop: CASSASIGTDEETQYF. The DNA for the CDR3 is TGTGCCAGCAGTGCTAGCATTGGGACAGACGAAGAGACCCAGTACTTC.

For the CDR3, the DNA is TGTGCCACCCGACGGGACAGCTGGAATGAGCAGTTCTTC. Its protein product is CATRRDSWNEQFF. This rearrangement joins TRBV27 to TRBJ2-1, with TRBD1 matching 7 bases. The germline V gene encodes CDR1 MNHEY and CDR2 SMNVEV (reference sequence). V shed 10 bases, J shed 7 bases, and the junction held 10 bases outside the gene matches. There are 13 residues in the CDR3.

As concerns this clone: The junction and the germline gene differ at one end; a read error may be behind it. The rearrangement uses TRBV7-9 and TRBJ1-1; 8 positions match TRBD1. The germline gives CDR1 SEHNR, CDR2 FQNEAQ (reference sequence). The CDR3 covers 16 residues. The CDR3 DNA reads TGTTCCAGCAGCTCCGAGGCGGGACAGGCGAACACTGAAGCTTTCTTT. As protein: CSSSSEAGQANTEAFF.

The chain has TRBV9 and TRBJ2-3; 9 bases align to TRBD2. CDR1 is SGDLS and CDR2 is YYNGEE in the germline V gene. The CDR3 is 19 residues long. V lost 0 bases, J lost 2 bases, and 13 bases stayed unmatched. CDR3 nucleotide sequence: TGTGCCAGCAGCGTAGCTAGCGGGGCTACCTTCGGGGACACAGATACGCAGTATTTT. This sequence encodes CASSVASGATFGDTDTQYF.

This clone turned up a few times. This chain links TRBV6-6 with TRBJ1-5, with D possibly being TRBD1 (5 bases). This CDR3 has 12 residues. Trimming pared 8 bases from V and 2 bases from J, leaving 7 bases between. In germline, CDR1 is MNHNY, CDR2 SVGAGI (reference sequence). For the CDR3, the DNA is TGTGCCAGCTGGGGCCGCAATCAGCCCCAGCATTTT. Translated: CASWGRNQPQHF.

The CDR3 sequence: CASSQQGPEQYF. CDR3 nucleotide sequence: TGTGCCAGCAGCCAGCAGGGCCCCGAGCAGTACTTC. The V and J genes are TRBV7-9 and TRBJ2-5; D possibly corresponds to TRBD1 (5 bases). The J call may not be correct, given that the DNA end is closer to TRBJ2-7. Germline CDR1 SEHNR, CDR2 FQNEAQ (reference sequence). This CDR3 has 12 amino acids.

The chain carries TRBV7-2 and TRBJ2-1; 11 bases agree with TRBD2. The CDR3 spans 14 residues. V lost 5 bases to trimming and J lost 6 bases; unmatched junction nucleotides: 3. Germline V gene data show CDR1 as SGHTA and CDR2 as FQGNSA. Here the CDR3 DNA reads TGTGCCAGCAGCCCTGGACTAGCGGGCAATGAGCAGTTCTTC. This gives the protein CASSPGLAGNEQFF.